The entry below describes one T cell receptor (beta chain). Its target is not known. The data were obtained in a study of T cell responses to AZD1222 COVID-19 vaccine. Method: immunoSEQ multiplex PCR; TCRdb's copy keeps in-frame clones and lacks some. The top ten hold roughly 6.9% of the sample, which has over 150,000 clones, over 75% seen once. Study findings and constraints: The repertoires were collected only after the peak T cell response. Most donors were white British, females outnumbered males, and clonal diversity was possibly underestimated.

Deletions cut 0 bases from V and 0 bases from J, with 4 bases between. CDR1 and CDR2 from the germline V gene are SGHTS and YDEGEE. The CDR3 consists of 15 residues. The specimen was peripheral blood, collected on day 0 of AZD1222 vaccination. This chain links TRBV5-8 with TRBJ2-6; D is unresolved. The sequence came from an adult in good health. The CDR3 is CASSLGVSGANVLTF. The CDR3 DNA is TGTGCCAGCAGCTTGGGGGTCTCTGGGGCCAACGTCCTGACTTTC.